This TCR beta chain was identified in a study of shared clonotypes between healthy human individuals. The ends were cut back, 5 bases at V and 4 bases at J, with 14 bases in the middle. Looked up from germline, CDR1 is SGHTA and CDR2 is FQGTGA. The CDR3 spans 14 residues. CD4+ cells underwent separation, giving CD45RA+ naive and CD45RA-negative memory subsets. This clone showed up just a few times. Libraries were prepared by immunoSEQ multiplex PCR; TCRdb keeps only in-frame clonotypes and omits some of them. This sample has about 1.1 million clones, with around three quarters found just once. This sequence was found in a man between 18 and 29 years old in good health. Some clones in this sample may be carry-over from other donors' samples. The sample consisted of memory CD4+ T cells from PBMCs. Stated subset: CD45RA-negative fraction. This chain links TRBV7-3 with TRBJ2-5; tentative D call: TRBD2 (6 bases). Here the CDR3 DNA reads TGTGCCAGCAGCCTGAACGGAGGGAGAGAGACCCAGTACTTC. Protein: CASSLNGGRETQYF.